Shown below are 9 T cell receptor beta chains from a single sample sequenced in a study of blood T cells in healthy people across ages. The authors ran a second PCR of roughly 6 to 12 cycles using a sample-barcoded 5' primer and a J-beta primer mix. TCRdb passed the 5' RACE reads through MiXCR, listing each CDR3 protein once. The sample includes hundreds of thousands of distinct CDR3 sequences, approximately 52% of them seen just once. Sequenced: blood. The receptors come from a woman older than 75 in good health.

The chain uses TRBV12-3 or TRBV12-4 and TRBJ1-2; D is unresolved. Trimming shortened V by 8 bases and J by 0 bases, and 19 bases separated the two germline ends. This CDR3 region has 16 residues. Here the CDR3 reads CASSEGGLGPNYGYTF. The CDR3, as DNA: TGTGCCAGCTCTGAGGGCGGCCTAGGTCCTAACTATGGCTACACCTTC.

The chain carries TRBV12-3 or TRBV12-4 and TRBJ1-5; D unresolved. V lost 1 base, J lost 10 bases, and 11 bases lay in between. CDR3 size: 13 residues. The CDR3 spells CASSLVVPVPQHF. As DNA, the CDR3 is TGTGCCAGCAGTTTAGTCGTTCCCGTTCCCCAGCATTTT.

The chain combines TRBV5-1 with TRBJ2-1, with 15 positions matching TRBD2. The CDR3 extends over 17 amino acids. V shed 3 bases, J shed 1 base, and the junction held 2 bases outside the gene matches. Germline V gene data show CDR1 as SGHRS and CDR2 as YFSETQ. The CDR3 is CASSWTSGGASYNEQFF. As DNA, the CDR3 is TGCGCCAGCAGCTGGACTAGCGGGGGGGCGTCCTACAATGAGCAGTTCTTC.

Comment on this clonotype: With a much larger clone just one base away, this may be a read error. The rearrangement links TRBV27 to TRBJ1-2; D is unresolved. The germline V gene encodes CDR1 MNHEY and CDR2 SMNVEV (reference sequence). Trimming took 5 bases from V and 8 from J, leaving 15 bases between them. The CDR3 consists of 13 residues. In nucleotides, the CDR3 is TGTGCCAGCAGTCGGGGTCCCTTAGGGGGCTACACCTTC. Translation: CASSRGPLGGYTF.

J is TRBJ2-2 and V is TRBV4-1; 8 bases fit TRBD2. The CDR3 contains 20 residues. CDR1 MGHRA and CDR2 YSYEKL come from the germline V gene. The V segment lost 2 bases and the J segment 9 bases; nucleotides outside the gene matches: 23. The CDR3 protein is CASSQRRTSGFPTQARELFF. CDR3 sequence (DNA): TGCGCCAGCAGCCAAAGAAGAACTAGCGGCTTCCCCACTCAGGCTAGGGAGCTGTTTTTT.

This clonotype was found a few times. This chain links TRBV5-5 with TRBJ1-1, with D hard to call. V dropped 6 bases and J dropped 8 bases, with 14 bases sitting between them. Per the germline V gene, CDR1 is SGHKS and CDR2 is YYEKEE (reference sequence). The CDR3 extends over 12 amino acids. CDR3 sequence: CASILGSAEAFF. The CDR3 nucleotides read TGTGCCAGCATCCTCGGAAGTGCCGAAGCTTTCTTT.

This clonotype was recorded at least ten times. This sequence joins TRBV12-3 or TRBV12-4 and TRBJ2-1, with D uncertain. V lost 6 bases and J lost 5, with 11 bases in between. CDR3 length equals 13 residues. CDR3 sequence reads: CASSPRRNNEQFF. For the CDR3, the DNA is TGTGCCAGCAGCCCTCGGCGGAACAATGAGCAGTTCTTC.

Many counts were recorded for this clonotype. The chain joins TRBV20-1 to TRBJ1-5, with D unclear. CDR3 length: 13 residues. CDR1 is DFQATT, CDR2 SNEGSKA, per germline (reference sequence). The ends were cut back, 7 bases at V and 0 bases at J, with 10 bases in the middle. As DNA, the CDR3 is TGCAGTGGGGTTGCGGTTAGCAATCAGCCCCAGCATTTT. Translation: CSGVAVSNQPQHF.

The CDR3 DNA follows: TGCGCCAGCAGCCAAGGGGGACAGGGGTCGATCCAAGAGACCCAGTACTTC. This encodes CASSQGGQGSIQETQYF. The chain links TRBV4-1 to TRBJ2-5; 10 bases are a match to TRBD1. The CDR3 length is 17 residues. CDR1 and CDR2 (germline): MGHRA, YSYEKL. V lost 1 base and J lost 1; bases outside the gene matches: 6.